This paragraph covers one T cell receptor beta chain sequence. Its specificity is unknown. V was shortened by 5 bases and J by 9 bases, with 17 bases between the two germline ends. The germline gives CDR1 DFQATT, CDR2 SNEGSKA (reference sequence). The CDR3 loop spans 13 amino acids. The data derive from a study of CD8 T cells in ankylosing spondylitis. The TCR beta libraries were generated through quantitative 5'-RACE incorporating molecular barcodes. TCRdb itself ran the 5' RACE reads through MiXCR, one entry per CDR3 protein. The data show hundreds of thousands of distinct CDR3 sequences, with approximately 12% seen just once and 0.51% held by the top ten. Study conclusions and caveats: Reactive arthritis synovial fluid and blood were previously reported to contain some motif variants. A motif of several highly homologous TCR beta variants was seen as apparently characteristic of ankylosing spondylitis blood. Researchers report that disease-linked clones proved CD8+ and relatively rare in peripheral blood. It was reported that disease-linked clones were significantly enriched in matched ankylosing spondylitis synovial fluid.

The TCR comes from a male donor with ankylosing spondylitis. The specimen was blood, either unsorted or a sorted T cell fraction (not recorded which). The chain couples TRBV20-1 to TRBJ1-5; possibly TRBD1 for D (5 bases). The CDR3 sequence is CSALGRSRGPQHF. CDR3 in DNA: TGCAGTGCTCTTGGCCGGTCAAGGGGGCCCCAGCATTTT.